This T cell receptor (beta chain) was obtained from a study of OX40 agonist ivuxolimab in advanced cancers. Study background: Each patient was given ivuxolimab into a vein every 2 weeks, at 0.01 to 10 mg/kg. Age averaged 60 years (range about 20 to 80), and 70% to 85% were male. People who had prior anti-PD-1, anti-PD-L1 or anti-CTLA-4 therapy could take part, and approximately 43% had some.

Sequenced by immunoSEQ multiplex PCR; TCRdb stores in-frame clones only, minus some. The repertoire has under 90,000 clones, 85% of them found once; the top ten carry around 0.2%. Here the sequenced sample was CD4+ or CD8+ T cells sorted from blood, taken in a trial of the OX40 agonist ivuxolimab. This TCR was recovered from an adult with an advanced solid tumor such as melanoma, head and neck, liver or kidney cancer.

CDR3 sequence: CASSLVPVSTGWLFF. CDR3 sequence (DNA): TGCGCCAGCAGCTTGGTTCCAGTTTCGACAGGGTGGCTGTTTTTT. The chain employs TRBV5-1 and TRBJ2-2; 7 bases map to TRBD1. V lost 0 bases to trimming and J lost 13 bases; unmatched junction nucleotides: 12. This CDR3 spans 15 amino acids. Germline CDR1 and CDR2: SGHRS and YFSETQ.